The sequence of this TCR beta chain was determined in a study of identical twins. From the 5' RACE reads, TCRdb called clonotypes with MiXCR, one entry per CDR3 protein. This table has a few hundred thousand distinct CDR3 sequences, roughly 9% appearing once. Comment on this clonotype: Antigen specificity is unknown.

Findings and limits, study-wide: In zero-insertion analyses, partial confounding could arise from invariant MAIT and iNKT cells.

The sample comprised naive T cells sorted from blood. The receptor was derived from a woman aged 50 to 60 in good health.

The CDR3 loop reads CASSSYRVVREQYF. The CDR3 DNA reads as TGTGCCAGCAGCTCCTACAGGGTCGTAAGGGAGCAGTACTTC. This sequence joins TRBV7-8 and TRBJ2-7, with a tentative D call TRBD1 (6 bases). Germline-derived CDR1 and CDR2 are SGHVS and FQNEAQ. This CDR3 region has 14 residues. V was pared by 4 bases and J by 7 bases, with 17 bases between.